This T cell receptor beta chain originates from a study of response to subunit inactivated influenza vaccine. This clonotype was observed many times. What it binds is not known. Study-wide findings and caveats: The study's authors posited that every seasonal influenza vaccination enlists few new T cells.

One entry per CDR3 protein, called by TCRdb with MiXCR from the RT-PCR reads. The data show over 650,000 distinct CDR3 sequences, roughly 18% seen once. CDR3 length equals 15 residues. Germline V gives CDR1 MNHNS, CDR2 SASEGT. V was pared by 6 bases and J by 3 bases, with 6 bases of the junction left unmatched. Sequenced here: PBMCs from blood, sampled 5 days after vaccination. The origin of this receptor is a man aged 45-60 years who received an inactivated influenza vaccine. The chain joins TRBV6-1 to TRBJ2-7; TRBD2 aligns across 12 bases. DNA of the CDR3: TGTGCCAGCAGGACGGGGACTAGCGGGCGCTACGAGCAGTACTTC. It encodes CASRTGTSGRYEQYF.